What follows are 14 T cell receptor beta chains derived from one specimen sequenced in a study of blood T cell repertoires in COVID-19. Repertoires were generated with immunoSEQ multiplex PCR, while TCRdb's copy carries only in-frame clones and drops some. Of 120,000 or so clones detected, 55% to 75% appear once; the ten largest clones hold 0.65% to 0.95%. The sequenced sample consisted of peripheral blood. The receptors here all came from a human donor with acute or convalescent COVID-19. The donor label of this sample is uncertain.

The rearrangement uses TRBV27 and TRBJ2-6; no clear D. The V end was cut by 3 bases, the J end by 2 bases, with 8 bases between. This CDR3 contains 15 residues. Germline values: CDR1 MNHEY, CDR2 SMNVEV (reference sequence). The CDR3 DNA reads as TGTGCCAGCAGTTTCGGGTTGGCTGGGGCCAACGTCCTGACTTTC. This translates into CASSFGLAGANVLTF.

CDR3 in DNA: TGTGCCAGCAGGGAGCTGGGGAGAAGAGAGCTGTTTTTT. Protein product: CASRELGRRELFF. The genes are TRBV27 and TRBJ2-2; possible D gene TRBD2, 5 bases. V lost 6 bases, J lost 11 bases, and 16 bases lay in between. The CDR3 loop spans 13 amino acids. Germline loops: CDR1 MNHEY, CDR2 SMNVEV (reference sequence).

V and J are TRBV7-9 and TRBJ1-4; D unclear. The germline V and J ends were trimmed by 4 bases and 3 bases, with 9 bases remaining between them. CDR3 length: 14 amino acids. Germline CDR1 and CDR2: SEHNR and FQNEAQ (reference sequence). CDR3 sequence reads: CASSWSNSNEKLFF. CDR3 DNA sequence: TGTGCCAGCAGCTGGTCCAACTCTAATGAAAAACTGTTTTTT.

Judged by abundance, this clone is medium-sized. The chain employs TRBV23-1 and TRBJ1-1; maybe TRBD1 (6 bases). TRBV23-1 is recorded as an ORF, its role being uncertain. The CDR3 has 15 residues. Between the trimmed V and J ends, which lost 0 bases and 1 base, there was a span of 9 bases. CDR3 sequence reads: CASSQSLTGNTEAFF. In nucleotides, the CDR3 is TGCGCCAGCAGTCAATCCCTGACAGGGAACACTGAAGCTTTCTTT.

The rearrangement links TRBV6-6 to TRBJ1-5; possibly TRBD1 for D (6 bases). This CDR3 has 17 residues. With 5 bases removed from V and 0 bases from J, the gap between germline ends came to 17 bases. Germline V gene sequence: CDR1 MNHNY, CDR2 SVGAGI (reference sequence). The CDR3 loop reads CASSPPQGQYSNQPQHF. The CDR3 DNA follows: TGTGCCAGCAGTCCCCCCCAGGGGCAATATAGCAATCAGCCCCAGCATTTT.

This sequence joins TRBV5-5 and TRBJ2-7, with a possible D match to TRBD1 (5 bases). Trimming removed 4 bases at V and 2 bases at J, with 16 bases between. The CDR3 loop spans 15 amino acids. Germline V gene sequence: CDR1 SGHKS, CDR2 YYEKEE (reference sequence). CDR3 sequence (DNA): TGTGCCAGCAGCCCCCGAGAGCAGGGTCCCTACGAGCAGTACTTC. Its protein product is CASSPREQGPYEQYF.

Details on this clone: The same CDR3 is also encoded by other DNA sequences in this sample. V and J are TRBV10-2 and TRBJ1-5; unclear D gene. Germline V gene data show CDR1 as WSHSY and CDR2 as SAAADI. This CDR3 has 12 residues. V was cut by 6 bases and J by 6 bases, with 9 bases left in between. The CDR3 spells CASSGVGQPQHF. The CDR3, as DNA: TGCGCCAGCAGCGGGGTTGGTCAGCCCCAGCATTTT.

This chain links TRBV12-5 with TRBJ1-5, with D possibly TRBD1 on 5 matching bases. CDR3 length: 14 amino acids. Per germline, CDR1 LGHNT and CDR2 FRNRAP. V lost 0 bases and J lost 7, with 10 bases in between. The CDR3 reads CASGLVGGGQPQHF. The DNA of the CDR3 is TGTGCTAGTGGTTTGGTTGGGGGAGGACAGCCCCAGCATTTT.

The rearrangement joins TRBV12-5 to TRBJ2-5, with D maybe TRBD1 (5 bases). The CDR3 totals 18 residues. V lost 0 bases, J lost 1 base, and 18 bases lay in between. Germline lookup yields CDR1 LGHNT and CDR2 FRNRAP. DNA for the CDR3: TGTGCTAGTGGTTTGGTACAGGATGGCGTAGTCGTCCAAGAGACCCAGTACTTC. Translated, it gives CASGLVQDGVVVQETQYF.

This clone was observed a handful of times. V and J are TRBV5-1 and TRBJ1-2; 7 positions match TRBD1. Germline-derived CDR1 and CDR2 are SGHRS and YFSETQ. The ends lost 0 bases at V and 4 bases at J; junction bases unmatched: 6. The CDR3 is made up of 15 amino acids. The CDR3 region is CASSLVGTASYGYTF. In nucleotides, the CDR3 is TGCGCCAGCAGCTTGGTGGGGACAGCCAGCTATGGCTACACCTTC.

The rearrangement links TRBV18 to TRBJ1-1, with D unclear. This CDR3 comprises 14 residues. V dropped 6 bases and J dropped 1 base, with 12 bases sitting between them. Germline V CDR1 and CDR2: KGHSH, LQKENI. CDR3 region: CASSISQRNTEAFF. In DNA form, the CDR3 reads TGTGCCAGCTCGATCTCCCAGCGGAACACTGAAGCTTTCTTT.

This chain joins TRBV12-3 or TRBV12-4 and TRBJ2-7; tentative D call: TRBD1 (6 bases). The CDR3 length is 13 residues. V was shortened by 4 bases and J by 0 bases, with 7 bases between the two germline ends. Here the CDR3 DNA reads TGTGCCAGCAGTTACAGGGTCTCCTACGAGCAGTACTTC. Amino acids: CASSYRVSYEQYF.

The CDR3 nucleotides are TGTGCCAGCAGCCTTCCGGGACAGGGGGCCTATGAGCAGTTCTTC. Its protein product is CASSLPGQGAYEQFF. The chain recombines TRBV14 with TRBJ2-1; 12 nucleotides align to TRBD1. V was clipped by 4 bases and J by 8 bases; unmatched bases: 6. The CDR3 length is 15 residues. Germline CDR1 and CDR2: SGHDN and FVKESK.

V is TRBV5-1 and J is TRBJ2-5; possible D gene TRBD1, 6 bases. This CDR3 comprises 16 residues. Trimming pared 3 bases from V and 1 base from J, leaving 16 bases between. The germline V gene has CDR1 SGHRS and CDR2 YFSETQ. The CDR3 here is CASSSLWTDFQETQYF. CDR3 DNA sequence: TGCGCCAGCAGCTCCCTCTGGACAGATTTCCAAGAGACCCAGTACTTC.